This is a list of T cell receptor beta chains from one sample in a study of blood T cell repertoires in COVID-19. The assay was immunoSEQ multiplex PCR, and TCRdb's table has in-frame clones only and misses some. The sample contains tens of thousands of clones, about nine tenths of which appear only once. The sequenced sample was peripheral blood. The receptors were gathered from a human donor with active COVID-19. The donor label of this sample is uncertain. Each CDR3 is given with its conserved first and last residue. Each record gives: V gene, J gene, CDR3 protein.

>TRBV7-6|TRBJ2-3
CASSLGTSGGVDTQYF
>TRBV4-1|TRBJ2-5
CASSPRGAAGASVGSQETQYF
>TRBV5-4|TRBJ2-7
CASSLGNTYEQYF
>TRBV12-3/TRBV12-4|TRBJ1-5
CASSLSDNQPQHF
>TRBV6-5|TRBJ2-7
CASSYSQAPPHEQYF
>TRBV4-2|TRBJ2-7
CASSRGAGANYEQYF
>TRBV5-1|TRBJ2-3
CASKVVGGATDTQYF
>TRBV2|TRBJ2-1
CASATLGTSGNEQFF
>TRBV19|TRBJ2-1
CASSRVVAGYNEQFF
>TRBV7-9|TRBJ1-3
CASSLSGAEGNTIYF
>TRBV6-5|TRBJ1-4
CASREGGRTHEKLFF
>TRBV18|TRBJ1-2
CASSPRSPGTGGDYGYTF
>TRBV19|TRBJ2-1
CASTTGSYNEQFF
>TRBV6-2/TRBV6-3|TRBJ2-7
CASSNRGQNEQYF
>TRBV5-1|TRBJ1-4
CASSLEANRGREKLFF
>TRBV7-9|TRBJ2-3
CASSNGGGAADTQYF
>TRBV2|TRBJ1-2
CASSDDRDEGGYTF
>TRBV27|TRBJ1-6
CASSFSGSHNSPLHF
>TRBV5-4|TRBJ2-1
CASSPPGGPSYNEQFF
>TRBV28|TRBJ1-1
CASSWSHRTMNTEAFF
>TRBV19|TRBJ2-7
CASSAQGLSYEQYF
>TRBV5-1|TRBJ2-7
CASSLIRGTYEQYF
>TRBV7-8|TRBJ2-1
CASSPGTSGGLSSYNEQFF
>TRBV15|TRBJ2-1
CATSRDGDYLNNEQFF
>TRBV4-3|TRBJ1-3
CASSQVGSLGNTIYF